These T cell receptor beta chains were read from a single sample in a study of TIL therapy for anti-PD-1-resistant metastatic lung cancer. Data came from immunoSEQ multiplex PCR; TCRdb stores just in-frame clones and leaves some out. The sample includes about 60,000 clones, around 69% of them seen just once. The starting material was blood, obtained at baseline. These receptors were collected from a person between 25 and 80 years old with non-small cell lung cancer. CDR3s include the opening cysteine and the closing phenylalanine or tryptophan. Fields, in order: J gene, V gene, clone size, D gene, CDR3 protein, CDR3 DNA. A D gene is named only where the DNA matches it firmly. Expanded clones are given a class, and other clones once, few, many or no size at all.

>TRBJ2-5|TRBV5-1|NA|TRBD2
CASSLPGGPLETQYF
TGCGCCAGCAGCTTGCCGGGGGGGCCACTGGAGACCCAGTACTTC
>TRBJ1-1|TRBV29-1|few|TRBD1
CSDRKGAHKEAFF
TGCAGCGATCGAAAGGGGGCGCACAAGGAAGCTTTCTTT
>TRBJ1-1|TRBV5-1|NA|NA
CASSLFGPGMNTEAFF
TGCGCCAGCAGCTTGTTTGGTCCAGGGATGAACACTGAAGCTTTCTTT
>TRBJ2-1|TRBV5-4|NA|TRBD2
CATSGTSGNEQFF
TGTGCCACCTCCGGGACTAGCGGCAATGAGCAGTTCTTC
>TRBJ2-1|TRBV6-1|NA|NA
CASMPPMVNEQFF
TGTGCCAGCATGCCACCTATGGTGAATGAGCAGTTCTTC
>TRBJ2-3|TRBV6-5|NA|NA
CASSAIGADTQYF
TGTGCCAGCAGTGCCATTGGGGCGGATACGCAGTATTTT
>TRBJ1-2|TRBV2|NA|TRBD1
CASSAERGQGYTF
TGTGCCAGCAGTGCGGAGAGGGGGCAGGGCTACACCTTC
>TRBJ2-2|TRBV5-1|NA|NA
CASSPTVTGELFF
TGCGCCAGCAGCCCTACGGTCACCGGGGAGCTGTTTTTT
>TRBJ2-7|TRBV2|NA|TRBD1
CASSPTRTGPYEQYF
TGTGCCAGCAGCCCGACAAGGACAGGACCCTACGAGCAGTACTTC
>TRBJ2-3|TRBV5-1|NA|NA
CASSADGSSTDTQYF
TGCGCCAGCAGCGCAGACGGATCTAGCACAGATACGCAGTATTTT
>TRBJ2-1|TRBV7-9|NA|NA
CASSPSGYDEQFF
TGTGCCAGCAGCCCCAGTGGGTACGATGAGCAGTTCTTC
>TRBJ1-6|TRBV19|once|NA
CASNLVPNSPLHF
TGTGCCAGTAATTTAGTACCCAATTCACCCCTCCACTTT
>TRBJ2-1|TRBV28|NA|NA
CASSSWTIDEQFF
TGTGCCAGCAGTTCCTGGACTATTGATGAGCAGTTCTTC
>TRBJ2-2|TRBV7-6|NA|NA
CASSLGTAGELFF
TGTGCCAGCAGCTTAGGGACGGCCGGGGAGCTGTTTTTT
>TRBJ2-1|TRBV30|NA|TRBD2
CAWSQREGWNEQFF
TGTGCCTGGAGCCAGCGGGAGGGTTGGAATGAGCAGTTCTTC
>TRBJ1-5|TRBV7-2|NA|NA
CASSLAGGQPQHF
TGTGCCAGCAGCTTAGCCGGTGGTCAGCCCCAGCATTTT
>TRBJ2-7|TRBV5-6|NA|TRBD1
CASSLGSLYRGSSEQYF
TGTGCCAGCAGCTTGGGATCCCTTTACAGGGGATCGTCCGAGCAGTACTTC
>TRBJ1-2|TRBV4-2|NA|TRBD1
CASSHPGTGEGYTF
TGTGCCAGCAGCCACCCCGGGACAGGGGAGGGCTACACCTTC
>TRBJ2-3|TRBV2|NA|NA
CASSENGGFTDTQYF
TGTGCCAGCAGTGAGAATGGCGGTTTCACAGATACGCAGTATTTT
>TRBJ1-3|TRBV19|few|NA
CASSTINSGNTIYF
TGTGCCAGTAGTACTATAAACTCTGGAAACACCATATATTTT
>TRBJ2-7|TRBV15|few|NA
CATSSLQGSYEQYF
TGTGCCACCAGCTCCCTCCAGGGATCCTACGAGCAGTACTTC
>TRBJ2-6|TRBV11-3|few|NA
CASSLARNSGANVLTF
TGTGCCAGCAGCTTAGCTAGAAACTCTGGGGCCAACGTCCTGACTTTC
>TRBJ2-1|TRBV7-3|NA|TRBD2
CASSLGLAGDNEQFF
TGTGCCAGCAGCTTGGGACTAGCGGGAGACAATGAGCAGTTCTTC
>TRBJ1-6|TRBV19|NA|TRBD1
CASSRGGFGMPLHF
TGTGCCAGTAGCAGGGGGGGGTTTGGTATGCCCCTCCACTTT
>TRBJ2-5|TRBV5-1|NA|NA
CASSLAPGQETQYF
TGCGCCAGCAGCTTGGCACCAGGTCAAGAGACCCAGTACTTC
>TRBJ1-4|TRBV5-1|NA|NA
CASSLSTNEKLFF
TGCGCCAGCAGCTTGTCAACTAATGAAAAACTGTTTTTT
>TRBJ1-2|TRBV4-2|few|NA
CASSQDGRSLYGYTF
TGTGCCAGCAGCCAAGACGGGCGAAGCCTCTATGGCTACACCTTC
>TRBJ2-6|TRBV10-3|once|TRBD1
CAISDPGQGSSGANVLTF
TGTGCCATCAGTGACCCGGGACAGGGAAGCTCTGGGGCCAACGTCCTGACTTTC